This note documents a single T cell receptor beta chain sequence. Its specificity is unknown. The data originate from a study of cytomegalovirus exposure and HLA in healthy donors. Study-wide background: Counted in an early data release were tens of millions of unique TCRs from HLA-typed donors. General study findings and limits: When the data were analyzed later, several of the most significant clusters appeared to be linked to common viral pathogens. Later analysis identified 15,000 to 20,000 TCR beta sequences associated with HLA alleles, using a false discovery rate threshold of 0.05. Some V segments, TRBV6-2 and TRBV6-3 among them, were indistinguishable and were therefore excluded.

The CDR3 has 16 amino acids. Per the germline V gene, CDR1 is SGHTA and CDR2 is FQGTGA. Primers: 60 Vbeta forward and 13 Jbeta reverse. Repertoires were generated with immunoSEQ multiplex PCR, while TCRdb's copy carries only in-frame clones and drops some. The repertoire has 100,000 to 150,000 clones, roughly 72% of them found once; the top ten carry around 7.2%. This TCR came from a male donor in good health and CMV-seronegative. The chain recombines TRBV7-3 with TRBJ2-5, with D possibly matching TRBD2 (6 bases). The DNA end lines up better with TRBJ2-7; the J call may be wrong. The source material was PBMCs. CDR3 nucleotide sequence: TGTGCCAGCAGCTTCGGGGCGGAGGGTAGAGGCTACGAGCAGTACTTC. It codes for CASSFGAEGRGYEQYF.